These T cell receptor beta chains were read from a single sample in a study of T cells in Graves' hyperthyroidism and ophthalmopathy. TCRdb reprocessed the multiplex PCR reads with MiXCR, giving one entry per CDR3 protein. The top ten hold 16% of the sample, which has hundreds of thousands of distinct CDR3 sequences, about 19% seen once. The sample taken for sequencing was blood. These receptors all stem from a woman in her forties or fifties with Graves' hyperthyroidism that later progressed to Graves' ophthalmopathy. Both conserved end residues are part of each CDR3. The D gene is left open where the match is weak. Some rows have no size entry. The others give once, few or many, or a class for an expanded clone.

v_call	d_call	cdr3_length	clone_size	j_call	cdr3_nt	cdr3_aa
TRBV24-1	.	13	few	TRBJ2-1	TGTGCCACCAGTGATTTGAGGGGTAATGAGCAGTTCTTC	CATSDLRGNEQFF
TRBV12-3/TRBV12-4	.	16	many	TRBJ2-1	TGTGCCAGCAGTTTAGGGCTGCAGAGCTCCTACAATGAGCAGTTCTTC	CASSLGLQSSYNEQFF
TRBV20-1	.	12	.	TRBJ2-1	TGCAGTGCTAGAGCCCCGGCGGGTGAGCAGTTCTTC	CSARAPAGEQFF
TRBV6-5	TRBD1	18	few	TRBJ1-5	TGTGCCAGCAGTTACTTACCGCACTCGGGACAGTACAATCAGCCCCAGCATTTT	CASSYLPHSGQYNQPQHF
TRBV2	TRBD2	16	many	TRBJ2-2	TGTGCCAGCAGTGATGGACTAGCGGAGAACACCGGGGAGCTGTTTTTT	CASSDGLAENTGELFF
TRBV6-5	.	14	many	TRBJ1-2	TGTGCCAGCAGTTACGGGCAGCTTTTCTCTGGCTACACCTTC	CASSYGQLFSGYTF
TRBV7-3	.	18	.	TRBJ2-3	TGTGCCAGCAGCTTAGACGGTGGTCCGGGGGTGGACACAGATACGCAGTATTTT	CASSLDGGPGVDTDTQYF
TRBV20-1	.	14	many	TRBJ1-2	TGCATCACTGGACATGGACCATTTGACTATGGCTACACCTTC	CITGHGPFDYGYTF
TRBV5-6	.	15	few	TRBJ2-3	TGTGCCAGCAGCTTCTTGGGGGCCCGCACAGATACGCAGTATTTT	CASSFLGARTDTQYF
TRBV12-3/TRBV12-4	.	12	many	TRBJ1-5	TGTGCCAGCAGTGAACAGGTCCAGCCCCAGCATTTT	CASSEQVQPQHF
TRBV7-3	.	13	.	TRBJ1-2	TGTGCCAGCAGCTTAGGGTACGGGTATGGCTACACCTTC	CASSLGYGYGYTF
TRBV3-1	.	15	.	TRBJ1-2	TGTGCCAGCAGCCAAGAACCGACAGAGAACTATGGCTACACCTTC	CASSQEPTENYGYTF
TRBV7-2	.	14	.	TRBJ2-1	TGTGCCACCAGTGCCGCGACAGTCCACAATGAGCAGTTCTTC	CATSAATVHNEQFF
TRBV3-1	.	15	many	TRBJ1-2	TGTGCCAGCAGCCAAGATCCGACAGGCCCAGGCGGCTACACCTTC	CASSQDPTGPGGYTF
TRBV3-1	TRBD1	14	few	TRBJ1-5	TGTGCCAGCTCAGGGGGGAATAGCAATCAGCCCCAGCATTTT	CASSGGNSNQPQHF
TRBV20-1	.	13	many	TRBJ1-4	TGCAGTGCTATCCTAACAACTAATGAAAAACTGTTTTTT	CSAILTTNEKLFF
TRBV11-3	.	13	many	TRBJ2-1	TGTGCCAGCAGCTTAGATGTGACCGTAGAGCAGTTCTTC	CASSLDVTVEQFF